The 15 T cell receptor beta chains below all came from one sample that was sequenced in a study of tumor-infiltrating lymphocytes in localized non-small cell lung cancer. Sequenced by immunoSEQ multiplex PCR; TCRdb stores in-frame clones only, minus some. The table has approximately 12,000 clones, 65% to 75% seen once. The specimen was uninvolved lung tissue not adjacent to the tumor. These TCRs come from a human donor with non-small cell lung cancer.

The chain uses TRBV25-1 and TRBJ2-3, with unresolved D. The CDR3 covers 13 residues. In germline, CDR1 is MGHDK, CDR2 SYGVNS. The V end was cut by 5 bases, the J end by 5 bases, with 11 bases between. The chain's CDR3 is CASSPWTEDTQYF. The DNA of the CDR3 is TGTGCCAGCAGTCCCTGGACGGAAGATACGCAGTATTTT. Variable domain in full (rest from reference TRBV25-1 and TRBJ2-3): EADIYQTPRYLVIGTGKKITLECSQTMGHDKMYWYQQDPGMELHLIHYSYGVNSTEKGDLSSESTVSRIRTEHFPLTLESARPSHTSQYLCASSPWTEDTQYFGPGTRLTVL.

CDR3 residues: CASSLDRVGGYGYTF. In DNA form, the CDR3 reads TGTGCCAGCAGCTTGGATCGCGTAGGGGGCTATGGCTACACCTTC. The V and J genes are TRBV5-6 and TRBJ1-2; D might be TRBD1 (6 bases). CDR1 is SGHDT, CDR2 YYEEEE, per germline. The CDR3 is 15 residues long. The V gene lost 0 bases and the J gene lost 4 bases, with 13 bases spanning the gap.

The chain is built from TRBV7-8 and TRBJ2-7; TRBD2 aligns across 12 bases. The CDR3 consists of 16 residues. V gave up 5 bases and J gave up 4 bases; unmatched junction bases: 9. The germline gives CDR1 SGHVS, CDR2 FQNEAQ. The CDR3 here is CASSAYRLAGAYEQYF. For the CDR3, the DNA is TGTGCCAGCAGCGCCTACAGACTAGCGGGAGCTTACGAGCAGTACTTC. Drawing the rest from reference TRBV7-8 and TRBJ2-7, the complete variable domain is GAGVSQSPRYKVAKRGQDVALRCDPISGHVSLFWYQQALGQGPEFLTYFQNEAQLDKSGLPSDRFFAERPEGSVSTLKIQRTQQEDSAVYLCASSAYRLAGAYEQYFGPGTRLTVT.

V and J are TRBV4-1 and TRBJ2-1; either TRBD1 or TRBD2 may supply D (5 bases each). V dropped 1 base and J dropped 10 bases, with 11 bases sitting between them. CDR1 is MGHRA, CDR2 YSYEKL, per germline. This CDR3 region has 13 residues. The CDR3, as DNA: TGCGCCAGCAGCCAAGTGGGACCTCCGGAGCAGTTCTTC. This gives the protein CASSQVGPPEQFF.

This rearrangement joins TRBV4-1 to TRBJ1-5; D is undetermined. The CDR3 runs to 17 residues. Germline-derived CDR1 and CDR2 are MGHRA and YSYEKL. With 1 base removed from V and 5 bases from J, the gap between germline ends came to 18 bases. This CDR3 is CASSQVSSHPGDQPQHF. The CDR3 DNA reads TGCGCCAGCAGCCAAGTAAGCAGCCACCCTGGGGATCAGCCCCAGCATTTT.

This clone was detected only once. The chain combines TRBV2 with TRBJ2-5; 7 nucleotides match TRBD1. Germline CDR1 and CDR2: SNHLY and FYNNEI. CDR3 size: 13 residues. V trimming: 7 bases; J trimming: 2 bases; junction bases outside the gene matches: 4. This chain's CDR3 is CASIGTDQETQYF. CDR3 nucleotides: TGTGCCAGCATTGGGACAGATCAAGAGACCCAGTACTTC.

The chain couples TRBV5-4 to TRBJ1-1; 7 bases align to TRBD1. The CDR3 consists of 16 residues. Unmatched junction bases numbered 12, after V lost 6 bases and J lost 1 base. Germline V CDR1 and CDR2: SGHNT, YYREEE (reference sequence). CDR3 protein: CASTPTGIRGNTEAFF. CDR3 DNA sequence: TGTGCCAGCACCCCGACAGGGATAAGGGGGAACACTGAAGCTTTCTTT.

This clone was counted only a few times. The chain uses TRBV14 and TRBJ1-2, with D unclear. The V end was cut by 4 bases, the J end by 0 bases, with 6 bases between. The V gene's germline CDR1 is SGHDN and CDR2 FVKESK. The CDR3 covers 13 residues. The CDR3 DNA sequence: TGTGCCAGCAGCCTACAGACTAACTATGGCTACACCTTC. Translated, it gives CASSLQTNYGYTF. Together with reference TRBV14 and TRBJ1-2, the CDR3 gives the full variable domain: EAGVTQFPSHSVIEKGQTVTLRCDPISGHDNLYWYRRVMGKEIKFLLHFVKESKQDESGMPNNRFLAERTGGTYSTLKVQPAELEDSGVYFCASSLQTNYGYTFGSGTRLTVV.

This clone was found once. The chain recombines TRBV12-5 with TRBJ2-3; TRBD1 or TRBD2 may be the D gene (5 bases each). The CDR3 is 17 amino acids. Trimming pared 8 bases from V and 1 base from J, leaving 22 bases between. Germline values: CDR1 LGHNT, CDR2 FRNRAP. The CDR3 nucleotides read TGTGCTAGTTATTATTACACCGGGACCCTTCGCACAGATACGCAGTATTTT. It yields the protein CASYYYTGTLRTDTQYF.

J is TRBJ1-2 and V is TRBV7-9, with 10 bases matching TRBD1. Germline CDR1 reads SEHNR; CDR2 reads FQNEAQ (reference sequence). Unmatched junction bases numbered 8, after V lost 6 bases and J lost 7 bases. The CDR3 is made up of 14 amino acids. CDR3 sequence: CASRPDRQGAGYTF. DNA of the CDR3: TGTGCCAGCAGACCAGACCGACAGGGGGCTGGCTACACCTTC.

This clone was seen a handful of times. The J gene is TRBJ1-2, the V gene TRBV7-2; 8 bases line up with TRBD1. From germline, CDR1 is SGHTA and CDR2 FQGNSA. V gave up 2 bases and J gave up 7 bases; unmatched junction bases: 9. The CDR3 consists of 15 residues. CDR3: CASSLSGQGTLGYTF. The CDR3 DNA reads as TGTGCCAGCAGCTTAAGCGGACAGGGCACGCTTGGCTACACCTTC.

The chain employs TRBV7-2 and TRBJ2-2; 8 bases agree with TRBD2. J was trimmed by 7 bases and V by 4 bases; bases with no gene match: 11. The CDR3 consists of 16 residues. CDR1 SGHTA and CDR2 FQGNSA come from the germline V gene. CDR3 loop: CASSSNMYRGGGELFF. CDR3 bases: TGTGCCAGCAGCTCAAACATGTATCGGGGGGGCGGGGAGCTGTTTTTT. Together with reference TRBV7-2 and TRBJ2-2, the CDR3 gives the full variable domain: GAGVSQSPSNKVTEKGKDVELRCDPISGHTALYWYRQSLGQGLEFLIYFQGNSAPDKSGLPSDRFSAERTGGSVSTLTIQRTQQEDSAVYLCASSSNMYRGGGELFFGEGSRLTVL.

This clone was recorded once. The V and J genes are TRBV5-1 and TRBJ2-3, with 13 nucleotides matching TRBD2. Germline CDR1 and CDR2: SGHRS and YFSETQ. The V gene end was trimmed by 0 bases and the J gene end by 14 bases; junction bases not matched to a gene: 12. The CDR3 sequence is 16 residues long. This CDR3 is CASSLGGTSGTYDPYF. In DNA, the CDR3 is TGCGCCAGCAGCTTGGGCGGGACTAGCGGGACCTACGACCCGTATTTT.

The chain recombines TRBV7-2 with TRBJ2-2, with D hard to call. Germline assignment: CDR1 SGHTA and CDR2 FQGNSA. This CDR3 contains 14 residues. Trimming took off 3 bases at V and 3 bases at J, with 8 bases between the two ends. The CDR3 here is CASSLLGYTGELFF. CDR3 nucleotide sequence: TGTGCCAGCAGCTTGTTAGGATACACCGGGGAGCTGTTTTTT.

This clone was counted only a few times. The gene calls are TRBV11-2 and TRBJ1-2; D is uncertain. The V gene's germline CDR1 is SGHAT and CDR2 FQNNGV. Trimming removed 4 bases from V and 12 bases from J, with 21 bases in between. The CDR3 totals 14 residues. The CDR3 DNA sequence: TGTGCCAGCAGCTCCATACAGCGCGGGATCGGAAACACCTTC. It translates to CASSSIQRGIGNTF.